This TCR beta chain was profiled in a study of technical replicates of blood from a handful of donors. CDR1 and CDR2 (germline): MNHEY, SMNVEV (reference sequence). This CDR3 is 16 amino acids long. J gave up 4 bases and V 2 bases, and 5 bases lay outside the gene matches. Only in-frame clones appear in the TCRdb table, and some are missing; sequencing was by immunoSEQ multiplex PCR. The sample lists approximately 99,000 clones, around 95% seen once, with just over 0.2% in the top ten. The V gene is TRBV27, the J gene TRBJ1-1; 12 positions agree with TRBD1. This receptor was taken from a human donor in good health. Sequenced sample: T cells isolated from PBMCs. The DNA of the CDR3 is TGTGCCAGCAGTTTACTTGGGACAGGGGGCGGCACTGAAGCTTTCTTT. The encoded protein is CASSLLGTGGGTEAFF.